The sample holds many counts of the clone carrying this T cell receptor (beta chain). The target antigen is unknown. The data stem from a study of CD8 T cells in ankylosing spondylitis. Findings of the study overall: From matched ankylosing spondylitis synovial fluid, disease-linked clones were reportedly recovered at significantly enriched levels. Some of these motif variants have turned up before, in reports on reactive arthritis synovial fluid and blood.

Making use of molecular barcodes, quantitative 5'-RACE generated TCR beta libraries. MiXCR, applied by TCRdb to the 5' RACE reads, yields one record per CDR3 protein. The table shows 150,000 to 200,000 distinct CDR3 sequences, with 15% to 20% occurring only once. Germline CDR1 is MGHDK and CDR2 is SYGVNS. The CDR3 has 11 residues. V lost 5 bases to trimming and J lost 7 bases, with 8 bases between them. The rearrangement joins TRBV25-1 to TRBJ1-2, with D hard to call. The sample comprised blood, either unsorted or a sorted T cell fraction (not recorded which). This TCR was sampled from a male donor aged 10-30 years with ankylosing spondylitis or in good health (not recorded which). The DNA for the CDR3 is TGTGCCAGCAGTTCAACCCGTGGCTACACCTTC. It encodes CASSSTRGYTF.